This TCR beta chain was retrieved from a study of cytomegalovirus exposure and HLA in healthy donors (dated by TCRdb to between 2016 and 2019). Turning to the overall study: According to an earlier analysis of 587 of the donors, about 190 million T cells yielded 100 million or so unique TCR beta sequences and 276 Gb of sequence data. An early release that covered 640 HLA-typed donors contained approximately 290 gigabases of sequencing data and about 93 million unique TCR sequences. Of the roughly 400 genotyped donors, approximately 80% fell in the genetic ancestry cluster associated with self-reported Caucasian donors. The aim of the study was to test whether cataloging public T cell receptors could identify signatures of past pathogen exposure. The study used immunosequencing to profile the T cell repertoires of around 600 subjects and linked those repertoires to cytomegalovirus serostatus. A separate validation cohort of over 95 different subjects was used in addition to the approximately 700-subject first cohort. To predict cytomegalovirus infection status, the study brought together high-throughput TCR immunosequencing, statistical association of individual TCRs with disease status, and machine learning. To study patterns of TCR occurrence, a later analysis re-analyzed previously published TCR beta repertoires from 600 to 750 donors and added high-resolution HLA genotyping. In the later analysis, no new phenotypic data were used to find candidate immune exposures; instead, reliance was placed on TCR beta sequences and their occurrence across donors. To decide whether each TCR beta V gene segment behaved as functional or pseudogenic, an earlier analysis of several hundred of the donors relied on high-throughput TCR beta sequencing. Donor age, sex, ethnicity and CMV serostatus were compiled together with the repertoire data. A later genetic analysis used genome-wide SNP genotypes for about 65% of the 666 donors, treating that subset as a discovery cohort. All discovery cohort repertoires had been generated using a single sequencing platform. Class I and class II HLA loci were covered by the typing at four-digit resolution. Typing coverage varied by locus: 629-630 donors for A, B, C, DRB1 and DQB1; approximately 500 for DQA1; approximately 610 for DPA1; under 490 for DPB1. A few DR-DQ haplotypes were treated as single units for association and clustering because of strong linkage in the cohort. Among 300 to 500 genotyped donors of the cohort, an average of roughly 230,000 unique TCR beta nucleotide sequences was sequenced per donor, of which roughly 17% were non-productive.

Broad study findings and their caveats: The classifier was reported to diagnose cytomegalovirus status with high specificity and sensitivity in both the original cohort and the validation cohort. In a later analysis, the rate of TCR association differed among HLA loci, with DRB1 alleles having the most associated TCRs and HLA-C alleles having the fewest. A cluster of highly shared sequence variants was judged likely to represent a technical artifact of the sequencing pipeline. A later genetic analysis associated a missense DCLRE1C variant with V-gene and J-gene trimming of TCR beta chains, and an independent cohort replicated the association. In an earlier analysis of 587 of the donors, most TCR beta V segments appeared in productive rearrangements about 87% or about 30% of the time, broadly matching IMGT annotations. The authors suggested that the approach could potentially be generalized to other disease states and immunological phenotypes. Compared with equally common non-associated chains, HLA-associated TCR beta chains in a later analysis were more clonally expanded and had lower generation probabilities. Compared with the roughly 700-donor mean, donors in an Asian-associated ancestry cluster had fewer N-insertions in productive TCRs, according to a later genetic analysis. Some IMGT-functional V segments, including TRBV6-2 and TRBV6-3, could not be told apart with the 87-base-pair reads, so those segments were excluded. Strong co-occurrence of HLA alleles, especially DR and DQ, made assigning TCR associations to individual alleles difficult. This cohort had only TCR beta chains sequenced, and the lack of alpha or paired-chain data limited which features could be detected. Several of the top co-occurrence clusters appeared to be linked to parvovirus B19, influenza, CMV and Epstein-Barr virus, according to a later analysis. Presence/absence analyses assumed roughly uniform sequencing depth across donors, an assumption that may not hold. Three of the identified cytomegalovirus-associated TCR beta chains were confirmed in vitro to be specific for cytomegalovirus antigens. Immune exposure information for the cohort was limited to CMV serostatus. Linkage disequilibrium might explain the correlated functional status among segregating V segments, but an unknown experimental factor could not be ruled out. Most CMV-associated TCR beta chains appeared to be HLA-restricted in a later analysis, and the HLA associations seemed to be driven largely by CMV exposure. A further reported finding was that TCR beta sequences accurately predicted the HLA-A and HLA-B alleles for most subjects in the first cohort. Because counts were too low, seventeen rarely observed V segments, including chromosome 9 orphons, were left out of the earlier analysis of 587 of the donors. The study listed 150 to 200 TCR beta chains as associated with cytomegalovirus. A later analysis associated about 18,000 TCR beta sequences with specific HLA alleles at a false discovery rate of 0.05. Across donors, most TCR sequences were observed very rarely, whereas some public TCRs were present in many individuals. HLA typing was unavailable for some donors at each locus, so association tests used only the typed subset.

Receptors were amplified or captured by the immunoSEQ multiplex PCR assay. The multiplex PCR relied on a mix of 60 forward primers for TCR Vbeta segments and 13 reverse primers for TCR Jbeta segments. The CDR3 region of rearranged TCR beta genes was amplified from genomic DNA by a multiplex PCR assay. The amplified TCR beta libraries were sequenced on the Illumina HiSeq System as 87-base-pair reads. As for the original processing: A later analysis counted approximately 84 million unique TCR beta chains across the 670 or so repertoires, and some 11 million of these chains were shared by at least two donors. Raw reads were error-corrected and collapsed into unique sequences by a nearest-neighbor algorithm in which closely related sequences were merged to remove PCR and sequencing errors. CDR3 sequences were aligned to IMGT reference sequences to assign V, D and J gene segments. For a sequence to be retained, at least a six-nucleotide match to both a V gene segment and a J gene segment was required. Rearrangements were classified as productive when the CDR3 lacked stop codons and remained in frame with V and J, and all other rearrangements were classified as non-productive. Following IMGT convention, CDR3 was defined as the stretch from the second conserved V-encoded cysteine to the conserved J-encoded phenylalanine. The earlier analysis of around 640 of the donors excluded sequences that lacked an unambiguous match to a single V gene segment. An earlier analysis of 587 of the donors called V segments functional above 56.7% productive rearrangements and segregating when the between-donor standard deviation exceeded 5%. A statistical classification framework was built for diagnosing cytomegalovirus status from the catalog of TCR beta chain sequences. In a later analysis, V and J genes were assigned by comparing TCR nucleotide sequences against IMGT/GENE-DB human TR gene sequences. A later analysis assigned CDR3 sequences and most-parsimonious VDJ recombination scenarios with the TCRdist pipeline. In a later analysis, every TCR beta chain was defined by the combination of its CDR3 amino acid sequence and its V-gene family, and reads without a unique V-gene family were dropped. To address suspected cross-contamination and a sequencing artifact, a later analysis removed approximately 590 highly shared, low-generation-probability nucleotide sequences. In a later analysis, a clonal expansion index was calculated for each public chain from normalized within-repertoire ranks of inferred template counts. A later analysis computed generation probabilities with a VDJ recombination model fitted to out-of-frame rearrangements, and checked the results against IGoR. In a later analysis, hypergeometric tests were used to score TCR-TCR, TCR-HLA and TCR-CMV co-occurrence, with a repertoire-size bias correction applied to TCR pairs. To estimate false discovery rates, a later analysis permuted the HLA or CMV assignments 20 times. A later analysis grouped co-occurring TCRs with DBSCAN, adding TCRdist sequence similarity when clustering within HLA-allele-positive subsets. Co-occurrence clustering excluded repertoires with fewer than 30,000 or more than 120,000 public chains, plus five with anomalous nucleotide sharing. As stored in TCRdb, this immuneACCESS dataset retains in-frame rearrangements with V and J assigned. A fraction of the clones does not appear; measured against another copy, unresolved V genes explain less than half of the discrepancy, and the remainder lacks a known reason. V, J and clone size reflect that table, while D and trimming were determined from the DNA. The sample has 150,000 to 200,000 clones on record, roughly 79% of them singletons. Together, the top ten hold 2% to 2.5% of the sample.

In total, more than 500 healthy bone marrow donors made up the cohort. All cohort members were sampled while nominally healthy, although unrecorded immune exposures were likely present. The donor was CMV seropositive and belonged to the group of more than 250 seropositive cohort members. Each donor provided a peripheral blood sample, and peripheral blood mononuclear cells were used for TCR beta sequencing. Genomic DNA was extracted from the blood cell samples with the Qiagen DNeasy Blood Extraction Kit. CDR1 and CDR2 are read off the germline V gene (reference sequence) as LNHDA and SQIVND. V is cut by 2 bases and J by 1 base, and the space between the germline ends is 15 bases. The CDR3 spans 18 residues, from the cysteine through the phenylalanine. The CDR3 DNA has 54 bases and is translated from base 1. Turning to this clone: Its binding antigen is unknown. No base qualities exist here, and no much larger clone lies one base off it.

This receptor was obtained from a woman aged 25 to 39 in good health and CMV-seropositive. Sequencing was carried out using PBMCs. The chain is made from TRBV19 and TRBJ2-6, with the D gene call left open. The CDR3 region: CASSIIASAVSGANVLTF. The nucleotide sequence is given as TGTGCCAGTAGTATAATCGCTTCGGCGGTTTCTGGGGCCAACGTCCTGACTTTC.